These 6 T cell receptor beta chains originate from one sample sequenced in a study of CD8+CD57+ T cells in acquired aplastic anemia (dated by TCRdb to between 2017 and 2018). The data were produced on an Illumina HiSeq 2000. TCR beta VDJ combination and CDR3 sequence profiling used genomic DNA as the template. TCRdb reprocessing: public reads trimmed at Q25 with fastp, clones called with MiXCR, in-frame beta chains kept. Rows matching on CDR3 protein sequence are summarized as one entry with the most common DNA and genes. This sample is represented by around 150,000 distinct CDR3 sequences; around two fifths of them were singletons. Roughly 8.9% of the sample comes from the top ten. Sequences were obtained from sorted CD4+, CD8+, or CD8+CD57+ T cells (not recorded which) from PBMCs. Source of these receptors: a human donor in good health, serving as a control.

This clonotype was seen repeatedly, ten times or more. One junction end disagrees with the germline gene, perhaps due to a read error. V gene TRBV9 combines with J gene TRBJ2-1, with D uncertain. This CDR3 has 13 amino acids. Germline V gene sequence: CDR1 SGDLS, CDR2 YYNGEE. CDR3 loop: CASSPPSLNGQFF. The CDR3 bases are TGTGCCAGCAGCCCCCCATCCCTTAATGGGCAGTTCTTC.

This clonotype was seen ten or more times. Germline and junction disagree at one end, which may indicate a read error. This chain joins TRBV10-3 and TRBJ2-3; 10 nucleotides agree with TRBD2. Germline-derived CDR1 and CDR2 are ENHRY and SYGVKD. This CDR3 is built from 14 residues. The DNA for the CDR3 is TGTGCCAGCAGTGAGACTAGCGGGCCAGATACGCAGTATTTT. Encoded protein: CASSETSGPDTQYF.

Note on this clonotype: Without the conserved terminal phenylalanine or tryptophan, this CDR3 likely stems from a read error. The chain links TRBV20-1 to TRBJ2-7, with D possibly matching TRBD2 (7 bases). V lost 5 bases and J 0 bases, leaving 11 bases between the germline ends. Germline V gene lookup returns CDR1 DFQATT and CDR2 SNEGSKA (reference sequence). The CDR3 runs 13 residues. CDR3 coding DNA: TGCAGTGCTTGGGGGGGCGGCTCCTACGAGCAGTACTCT. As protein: CSAWGGGSYEQYS.

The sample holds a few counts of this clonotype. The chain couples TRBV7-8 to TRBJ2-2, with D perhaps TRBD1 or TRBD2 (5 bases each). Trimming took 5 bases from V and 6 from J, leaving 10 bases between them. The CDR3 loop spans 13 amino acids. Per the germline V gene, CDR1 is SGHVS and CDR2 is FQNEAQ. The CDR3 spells CASSRGVAGELFF. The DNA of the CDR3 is TGTGCCAGCAGCAGAGGGGTGGCCGGGGAGCTGTTTTTT.

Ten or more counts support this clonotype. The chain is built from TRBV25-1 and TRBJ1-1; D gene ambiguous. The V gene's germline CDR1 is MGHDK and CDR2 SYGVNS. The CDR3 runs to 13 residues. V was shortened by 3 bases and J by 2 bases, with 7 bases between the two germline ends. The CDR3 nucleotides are TGTGCCAGCAGTGAGTGGGCAAACACTGAAGCTTTCTTT. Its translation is CASSEWANTEAFF.

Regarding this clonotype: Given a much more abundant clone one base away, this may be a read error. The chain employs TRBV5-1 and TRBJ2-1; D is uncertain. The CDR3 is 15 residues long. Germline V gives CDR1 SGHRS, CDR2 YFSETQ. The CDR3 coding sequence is TGCGCCGGCAGGCTCACTACTTACTCCTACAATGAGCAGTTCTTC. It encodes CAGRLTTYSYNEQFF.